The rows below give T cell receptor beta chains drawn from one sample of a study of blood T cell repertoires in COVID-19. Sequencing used immunoSEQ multiplex PCR; TCRdb keeps in-frame clones, though not all of them. The sample includes 150,000 to 200,000 clones, approximately 80% of them seen just once. Sequencing was done on a sample of peripheral blood. The receptors derive from a man aged 55-75 years with COVID-19, enrolled during active disease. The CDR3 runs from the conserved cysteine through the conserved F or W. Fields, in order: D gene, clone size, V gene, J gene, CDR3 DNA, CDR3 protein. A D gene is named only where the DNA matches it firmly. A clone size is listed for some rows: how often the clone was seen (once, few, many), or a class if it is expanded.

>TRBD1|-|TRBV19|TRBJ1-1
TGTGCCAGTAGTATGAGATCACCAGGGGGGAACACTGAAGCTTTCTTT
CASSMRSPGGNTEAFF
>TRBD1|-|TRBV6-4|TRBJ1-1
TGTGCCAGCAGTGGTGAGGGGGCCACTGAAGCTTTCTTT
CASSGEGATEAFF
>-|few|TRBV12-3/TRBV12-4|TRBJ1-2
TGTGCCAGCAGCACGACAGCCGGCGATGGCTACACCTTC
CASSTTAGDGYTF
>-|-|TRBV30|TRBJ1-1
TGTGCCTGGGTTGGACAGCCGAACACTGAAGCTTTCTTT
CAWVGQPNTEAFF
>-|-|TRBV28|TRBJ2-7
TGTGCCAGCACTTCCCTTCGCGAGCAGTACTTC
CASTSLREQYF
>-|-|TRBV7-9|TRBJ2-3
TGTGCCAGCAGCTTCGGGGATGTCCCAGATACGCAGTATTTT
CASSFGDVPDTQYF
>TRBD2|once|TRBV28|TRBJ2-3
TGTGCCAGCAGTTTAAGCGGGACGGGCAGCACAGATACGCAGTATTTT
CASSLSGTGSTDTQYF
>-|few|TRBV6-2/TRBV6-3|TRBJ1-3
TGTGCCAGCAGTTACTCCCCCGTCTACGACAGCGCTGGAAACACCATATATTTT
CASSYSPVYDSAGNTIYF
>TRBD1|few|TRBV28|TRBJ1-2
TGTGCCAGCAGTGTGACAGGGGGCTATGGCTACACCTTC
CASSVTGGYGYTF
>-|-|TRBV12-3/TRBV12-4|TRBJ2-5
TGTGCCAGCAGTTTTGGGCGTCAAGAGACCCAGTACTTC
CASSFGRQETQYF
>-|-|TRBV19|TRBJ2-1
TGTGCCAGTAGACACAAGGGGGGAGGGGTGAATGAGCAGTTCTTC
CASRHKGGGVNEQFF
>TRBD2|few|TRBV4-2|TRBJ2-1
TGTGCCAGCAGCCCTAGCGGGGTCAATGAGCAGTTCTTC
CASSPSGVNEQFF
>-|once|TRBV19|TRBJ1-1
TGTGCCAGTAGGGACACCATGAACACTGAAGCTTTCTTT
CASRDTMNTEAFF
>TRBD1|once|TRBV10-3|TRBJ1-1
TGTGCCATCAGTGACCGGGACAGTCGGATTAACACTGAAGCTTTCTTT
CAISDRDSRINTEAFF
>TRBD2|once|TRBV30|TRBJ2-1
TGTGCCTGGAGTGATACGGGAGGGCTCGCTGAGCAGTTCTTC
CAWSDTGGLAEQFF
>-|-|TRBV5-4|TRBJ1-1
TGTGCCAGCAGCTTCAGGGGACCCGGGATGAACACTGAAGCTTTCTTT
CASSFRGPGMNTEAFF
>TRBD1|-|TRBV7-2|TRBJ2-7
TGTGCCAGCAGTCCATCGACAGGGACCAACTACGAGCAGTACTTC
CASSPSTGTNYEQYF
>-|-|TRBV11-2|TRBJ2-7
TGTGCCAGCAGCTTTAGGGGAGGCACCTACGAGCAGTACTTC
CASSFRGGTYEQYF
>-|-|TRBV7-2|TRBJ1-5
TGTGCCAGCAGCGCCTGGGACATGAAACAGCCCCAGCATTTT
CASSAWDMKQPQHF
>-|-|TRBV27|TRBJ1-1
TGTGCCACCTACAGATCTATGAACACTGAAGCTTTCTTT
CATYRSMNTEAFF
>TRBD1|-|TRBV9|TRBJ1-6
TGTGCCAGCAGCGTAGGGGCAGGGGGCATTTCACCCCTCCACTTT
CASSVGAGGISPLHF
>-|-|TRBV5-1|TRBJ1-1
TGCGCCAGCAGCACTCAGGTAAACACTGAAGCTTTCTTT
CASSTQVNTEAFF
>-|-|TRBV5-1|TRBJ1-1
TGCGCCAGCATGCCAGGGGACTCGGGGGGAGCTTTCTTT
CASMPGDSGGAFF
>TRBD2|once|TRBV28|TRBJ2-5
TGTGCCAGCAGTCCCCGGTTAGCGGGGACCCAAGAGACCCAGTACTTC
CASSPRLAGTQETQYF
>-|-|TRBV4-2|TRBJ2-1
TGTGCCAGCAGCCTGGGGGAGGGGGGTGAGCAGTTCTTC
CASSLGEGGEQFF
>TRBD2|-|TRBV18|TRBJ2-3
TGTGCCAGCTCACTAGGGAGGGAGACAGATACGCAGTATTTT
CASSLGRETDTQYF
>TRBD2|-|TRBV28|TRBJ2-1
TGTGCCAGCAGTTTAGCGGGAGCTTCCTACAATGAGCAGTTCTTC
CASSLAGASYNEQFF
>-|-|TRBV18|TRBJ2-5
TGTGCCAGCTCACCACGGACAACGGGAGAGACCCAGTACTTC
CASSPRTTGETQYF
>TRBD1|-|TRBV6-1|TRBJ1-2
TGTGCCAGCAGTGAAGTGGGGCAGGGGGCTCGGTATGGCTACACCTTC
CASSEVGQGARYGYTF
>TRBD2|-|TRBV5-1|TRBJ2-7
TGCGCCAGCAGCTTGGGGACTAGCGGGAGGGCCAGACACGAGCAGTACTTC
CASSLGTSGRARHEQYF
>-|-|TRBV18|TRBJ1-4
TGTGCCAGCTCCCAACAGAAAGATAGTGAAAAACTGTTTTTT
CASSQQKDSEKLFF
>-|-|TRBV11-3|TRBJ1-3
TGTGCCAGCAGCCTCACAACGGGGAGCAACACCATATATTTT
CASSLTTGSNTIYF
>TRBD2|-|TRBV5-6|TRBJ2-1
TGTGCCAGCCGACCGTTAATAGCGGGAAATGAGCAGTTCTTC
CASRPLIAGNEQFF
>-|once|TRBV9|TRBJ1-2
TGTGCCAGCAGCGAACGGGAATACTATGGCTACACCTTC
CASSEREYYGYTF
>-|-|TRBV11-2|TRBJ2-3
TGTGCCAGCAGCTCCCGGGTGGGGGCCGATACGCAGTATTTT
CASSSRVGADTQYF
>-|-|TRBV27|TRBJ1-5
TGTGCCAGCAGTTACACAAACCAGGTGGGCAATCAGCCCCAGCATTTT
CASSYTNQVGNQPQHF
>-|once|TRBV29-1|TRBJ2-7
TGCAGCGTTGCACCAACAGGGTCCCCCTACGAGCAGTACTTC
CSVAPTGSPYEQYF
>-|once|TRBV12-5|TRBJ2-3
TGTGCTAGTGGTTTGGTATCAATGGGGGCTTGGACGCAGTATTTT
CASGLVSMGAWTQYF
>-|-|TRBV30|TRBJ2-3
TGTGCCTGGACATCTGGAGTTACAGATACGCAGTATTTT
CAWTSGVTDTQYF
>TRBD1|few|TRBV7-6|TRBJ1-3
TGTGCCAGCAGCCAGGGGGAGGGAAACACCATATATTTT
CASSQGEGNTIYF
>-|-|TRBV6-5|TRBJ1-1
TGTGCCAGCAGTTACTCGCTCACCGGGGGCACTGAAGCTTTCTTT
CASSYSLTGGTEAFF
>-|-|TRBV14|TRBJ2-7
TGTGCCAGCAGCCAATTCTTCCCCTACGAGCAGTACTTC
CASSQFFPYEQYF
>-|-|TRBV7-2|TRBJ2-7
TGTGCCAGCAGCTTAGGTCCAGGGAAGCACGAGCAGTACTTC
CASSLGPGKHEQYF
>TRBD2|-|TRBV2|TRBJ2-2
TGTGCCAGCAGCGGACTAGCGGAGCCCACCGGGGAGCTGTTTTTT
CASSGLAEPTGELFF
>TRBD1|-|TRBV18|TRBJ1-2
TGTGCCAGCTCACGGACAGGGGACTATGGCTACACCTTC
CASSRTGDYGYTF
>-|-|TRBV28|TRBJ2-5
TGTGCCAGCAGTTTTGAAACAGACACATTCCAAGAGACCCAGTACTTC
CASSFETDTFQETQYF
>-|-|TRBV9|TRBJ1-1
TGTGCCAGCAGCGTAACGGTGAACACTGAAGCTTTCTTT
CASSVTVNTEAFF